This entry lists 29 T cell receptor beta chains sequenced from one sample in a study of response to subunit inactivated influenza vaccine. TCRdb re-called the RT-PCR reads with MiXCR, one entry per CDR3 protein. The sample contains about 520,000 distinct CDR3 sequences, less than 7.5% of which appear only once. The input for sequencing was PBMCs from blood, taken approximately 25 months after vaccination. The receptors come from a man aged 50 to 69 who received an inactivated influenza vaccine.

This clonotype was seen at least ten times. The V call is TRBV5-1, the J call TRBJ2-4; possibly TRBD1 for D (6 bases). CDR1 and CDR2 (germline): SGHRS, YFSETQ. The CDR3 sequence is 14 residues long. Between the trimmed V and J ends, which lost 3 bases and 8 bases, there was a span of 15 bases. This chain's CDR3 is CASSWDTATDIQYF. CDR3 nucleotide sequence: TGCGCCAGCAGCTGGGACACGGCAACGGACATTCAGTACTTC.

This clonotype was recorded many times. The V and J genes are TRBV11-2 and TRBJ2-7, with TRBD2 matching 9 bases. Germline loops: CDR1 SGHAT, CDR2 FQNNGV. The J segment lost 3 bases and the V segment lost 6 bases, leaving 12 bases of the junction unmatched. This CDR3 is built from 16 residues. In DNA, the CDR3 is TGTGCCAGCAGTTTGATTCTAGCGGGGACCAGCTACGAGCAGTACTTC. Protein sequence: CASSLILAGTSYEQYF.

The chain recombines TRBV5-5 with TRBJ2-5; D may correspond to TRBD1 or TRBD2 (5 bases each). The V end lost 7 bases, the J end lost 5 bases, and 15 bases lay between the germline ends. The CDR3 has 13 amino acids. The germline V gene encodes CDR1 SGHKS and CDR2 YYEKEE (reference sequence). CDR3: CASGPLGEETQYF. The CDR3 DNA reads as TGTGCCAGCGGCCCCCTAGGGGAGGAGACCCAGTACTTC.

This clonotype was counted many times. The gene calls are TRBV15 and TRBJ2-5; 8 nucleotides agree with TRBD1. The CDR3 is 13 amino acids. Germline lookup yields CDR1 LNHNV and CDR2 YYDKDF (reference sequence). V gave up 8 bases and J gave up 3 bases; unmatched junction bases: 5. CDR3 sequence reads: CATSTGVEETQYF. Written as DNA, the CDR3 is TGTGCCACCTCGACAGGGGTGGAAGAGACCCAGTACTTC.

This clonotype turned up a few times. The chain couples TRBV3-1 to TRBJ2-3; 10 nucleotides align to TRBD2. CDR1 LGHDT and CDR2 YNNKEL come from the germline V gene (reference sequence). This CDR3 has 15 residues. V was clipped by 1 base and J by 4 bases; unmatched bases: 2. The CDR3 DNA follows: TGTGCCAGCAGCCAAGCCCTAGCGGGAGCAGATACGCAGTATTTT. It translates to CASSQALAGADTQYF.

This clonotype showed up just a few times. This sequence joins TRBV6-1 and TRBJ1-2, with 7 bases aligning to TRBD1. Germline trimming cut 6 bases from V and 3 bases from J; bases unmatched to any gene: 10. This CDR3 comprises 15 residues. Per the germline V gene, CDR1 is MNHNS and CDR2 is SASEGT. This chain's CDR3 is CASRKLIDRDYGYTF. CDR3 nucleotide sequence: TGTGCCAGCAGGAAGCTTATCGACAGGGACTATGGCTACACCTTC.

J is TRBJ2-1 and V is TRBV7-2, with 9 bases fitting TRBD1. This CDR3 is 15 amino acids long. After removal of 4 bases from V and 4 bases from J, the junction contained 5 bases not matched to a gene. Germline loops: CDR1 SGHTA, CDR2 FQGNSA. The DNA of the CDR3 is TGTACCAGCAGCTCGACAGGGGGATCGTACAATGAGCAGTTCTTC. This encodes CTSSSTGGSYNEQFF.

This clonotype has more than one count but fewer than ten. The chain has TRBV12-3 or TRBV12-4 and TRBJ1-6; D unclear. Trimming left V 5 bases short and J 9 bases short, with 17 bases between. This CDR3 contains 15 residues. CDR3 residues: CASSMGGQRFSPLHF. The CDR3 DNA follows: TGTGCCAGCAGTATGGGTGGGCAGCGTTTTTCACCCCTCCACTTT.

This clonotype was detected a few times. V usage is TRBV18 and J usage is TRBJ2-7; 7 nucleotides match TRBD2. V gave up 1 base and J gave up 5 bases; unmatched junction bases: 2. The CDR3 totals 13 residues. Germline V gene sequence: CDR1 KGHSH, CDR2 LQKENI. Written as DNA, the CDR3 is TGTGCCAGCTCACCACGGGGGGGGAACGAGCAGTACTTC. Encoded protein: CASSPRGGNEQYF.

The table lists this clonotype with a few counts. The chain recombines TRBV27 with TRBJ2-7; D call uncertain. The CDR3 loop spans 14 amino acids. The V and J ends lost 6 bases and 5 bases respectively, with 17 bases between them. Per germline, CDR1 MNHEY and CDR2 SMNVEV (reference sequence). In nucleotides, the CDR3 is TGTGCCAGCAGGTCCGGGCCGCCCATGGACGAGCAGTACTTC. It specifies CASRSGPPMDEQYF.

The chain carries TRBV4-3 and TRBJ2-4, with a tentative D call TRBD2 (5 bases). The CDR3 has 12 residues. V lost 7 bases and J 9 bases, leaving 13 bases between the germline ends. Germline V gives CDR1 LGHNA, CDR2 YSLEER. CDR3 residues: CASTKASRIQYF. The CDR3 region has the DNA TGCGCCAGCACCAAGGCTAGCCGCATTCAGTACTTC.

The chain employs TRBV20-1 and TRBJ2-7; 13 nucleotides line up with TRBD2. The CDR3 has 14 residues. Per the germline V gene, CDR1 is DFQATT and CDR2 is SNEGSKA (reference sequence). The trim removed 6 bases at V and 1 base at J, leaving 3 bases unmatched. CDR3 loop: CSAVGLAGSYEQYF. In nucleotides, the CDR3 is TGCAGTGCGGTGGGACTAGCGGGGTCCTACGAGCAGTACTTC.

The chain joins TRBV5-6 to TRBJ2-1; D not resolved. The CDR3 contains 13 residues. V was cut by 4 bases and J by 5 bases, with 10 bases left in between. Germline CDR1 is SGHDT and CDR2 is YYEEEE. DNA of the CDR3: TGTGCCAGCAGCATGGGTGGTAACAATGAGCAGTTCTTC. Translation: CASSMGGNNEQFF. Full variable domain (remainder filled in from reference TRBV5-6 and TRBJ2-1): DAGVTQSPTHLIKTRGQQVTLRCSPKSGHDTVSWYQQALGQGPQFIFQYYEEEERQRGNFPDRFSGHQFPNYSSELNVNALLLGDSALYLCASSMGGNNEQFFGPGTRLTVL.

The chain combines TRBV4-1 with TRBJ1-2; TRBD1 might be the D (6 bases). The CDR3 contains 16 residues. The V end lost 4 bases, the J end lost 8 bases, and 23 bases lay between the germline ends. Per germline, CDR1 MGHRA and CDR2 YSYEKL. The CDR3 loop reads CASSLIGGRGIIGYTF. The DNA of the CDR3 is TGCGCCAGCAGCCTTATCGGAGGCAGGGGTATTATAGGCTACACCTTC.

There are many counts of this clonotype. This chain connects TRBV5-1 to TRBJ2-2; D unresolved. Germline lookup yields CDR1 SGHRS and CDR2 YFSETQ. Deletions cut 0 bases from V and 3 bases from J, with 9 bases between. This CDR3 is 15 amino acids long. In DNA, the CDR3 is TGCGCCAGCAGCTTGGACACGCCCGACACCGGGGAGCTGTTTTTT. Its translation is CASSLDTPDTGELFF. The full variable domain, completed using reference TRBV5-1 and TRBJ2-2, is KAGVTQTPRYLIKTRGQQVTLSCSPISGHRSVSWYQQTPGQGLQFLFEYFSETQRNKGNFPGRFSGRQFSNSRSEMNVSTLELGDSALYLCASSLDTPDTGELFFGEGSRLTVL.

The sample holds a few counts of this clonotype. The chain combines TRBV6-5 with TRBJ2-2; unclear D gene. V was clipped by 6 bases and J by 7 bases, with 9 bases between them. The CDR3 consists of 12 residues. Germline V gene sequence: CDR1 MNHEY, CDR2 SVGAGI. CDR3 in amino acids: CASSPWGGELFF. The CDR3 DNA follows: TGTGCCAGCAGCCCCTGGGGCGGGGAGCTGTTTTTT.

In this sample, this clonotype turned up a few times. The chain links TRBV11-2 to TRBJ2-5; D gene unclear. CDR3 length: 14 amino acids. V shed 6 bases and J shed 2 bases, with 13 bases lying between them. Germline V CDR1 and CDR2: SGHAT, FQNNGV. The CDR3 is CASSYTPRQETQYF. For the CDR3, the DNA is TGTGCCAGCAGTTATACCCCGCGTCAAGAGACCCAGTACTTC. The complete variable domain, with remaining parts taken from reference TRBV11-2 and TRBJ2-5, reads EAGVAQSPRYKIIEKRQSVAFWCNPISGHATLYWYQQILGQGPKLLIQFQNNGVVDDSQLPKDRFSAERLKGVDSTLKIQPAKLEDSAVYLCASSYTPRQETQYFGPGTRLLVL.

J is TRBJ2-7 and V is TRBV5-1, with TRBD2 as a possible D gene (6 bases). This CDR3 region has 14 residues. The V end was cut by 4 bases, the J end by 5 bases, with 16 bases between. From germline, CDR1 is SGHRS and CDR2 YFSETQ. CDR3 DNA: TGCGCCAGCAGCCCCCGGAGGGCTTTGGACGAGCAGTACTTC. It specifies CASSPRRALDEQYF.

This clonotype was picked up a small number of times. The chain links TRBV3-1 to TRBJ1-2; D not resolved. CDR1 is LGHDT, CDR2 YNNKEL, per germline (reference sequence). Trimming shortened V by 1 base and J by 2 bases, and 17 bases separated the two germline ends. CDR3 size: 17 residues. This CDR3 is CASSQVLIFRSNYGYTF. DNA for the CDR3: TGTGCCAGCAGCCAAGTTTTGATTTTTCGGTCCAACTATGGCTACACCTTC.

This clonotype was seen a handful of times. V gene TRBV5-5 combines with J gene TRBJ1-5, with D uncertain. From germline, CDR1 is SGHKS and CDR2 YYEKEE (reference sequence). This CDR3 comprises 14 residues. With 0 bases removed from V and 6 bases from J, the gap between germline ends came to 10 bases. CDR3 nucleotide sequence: TGTGCCAGCAGCTTGGATGGGCGAGGTCAGCCCCAGCATTTT. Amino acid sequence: CASSLDGRGQPQHF.

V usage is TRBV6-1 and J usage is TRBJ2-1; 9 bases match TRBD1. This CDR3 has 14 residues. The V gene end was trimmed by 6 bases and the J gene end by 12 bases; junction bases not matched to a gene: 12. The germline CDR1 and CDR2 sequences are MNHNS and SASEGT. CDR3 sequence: CASSPGQGPRVQFF. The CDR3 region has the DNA TGTGCCAGCAGCCCGGGACAGGGTCCCAGGGTGCAGTTCTTC.

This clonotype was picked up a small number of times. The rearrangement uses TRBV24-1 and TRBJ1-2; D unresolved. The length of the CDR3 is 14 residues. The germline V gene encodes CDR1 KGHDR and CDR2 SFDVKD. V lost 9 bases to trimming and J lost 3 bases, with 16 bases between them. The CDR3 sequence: CATSPGNSYYGYTF. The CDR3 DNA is TGTGCCACCTCACCTGGGAACAGTTACTATGGCTACACCTTC.

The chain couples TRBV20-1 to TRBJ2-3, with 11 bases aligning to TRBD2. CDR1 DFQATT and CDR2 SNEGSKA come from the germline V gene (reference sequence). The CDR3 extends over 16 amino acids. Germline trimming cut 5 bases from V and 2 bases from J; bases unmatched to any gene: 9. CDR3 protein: CSASGTSGTNTDTQYF. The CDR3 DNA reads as TGCAGTGCTTCCGGGACTAGCGGAACTAACACAGATACGCAGTATTTT.

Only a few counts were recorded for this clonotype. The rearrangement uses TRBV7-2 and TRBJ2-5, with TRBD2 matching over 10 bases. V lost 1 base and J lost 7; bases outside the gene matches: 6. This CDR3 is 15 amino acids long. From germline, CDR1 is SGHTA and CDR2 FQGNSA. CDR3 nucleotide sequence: TGTGCCAGCAGCTTAGGGTCTAGCGGGGGTAGGACCCAGTACTTC. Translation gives CASSLGSSGGRTQYF.

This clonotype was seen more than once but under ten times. CDR3 nucleotides: TGTGCCAGCAGTTTAATCTTGGGGGCGACACCCTCCGAGCAGTACTTC. It is translated as CASSLILGATPSEQYF. The V gene is TRBV28, the J gene TRBJ2-7; D is perhaps TRBD1 (6 bases). The CDR3 totals 16 residues. V shed 2 bases and J shed 6 bases, with 20 bases lying between them. CDR1 is MDHEN and CDR2 is SYDVKM in the germline V gene. Supplemented by reference TRBV28 and TRBJ2-7, the full variable domain reads DVKVTQSSRYLVKRTGEKVFLECVQDMDHENMFWYRQDPGLGLRLIYFSYDVKMKEKGDIPEGYSVSREKKERFSLILESASTNQTSMYLCASSLILGATPSEQYFGPGTRLTVT.

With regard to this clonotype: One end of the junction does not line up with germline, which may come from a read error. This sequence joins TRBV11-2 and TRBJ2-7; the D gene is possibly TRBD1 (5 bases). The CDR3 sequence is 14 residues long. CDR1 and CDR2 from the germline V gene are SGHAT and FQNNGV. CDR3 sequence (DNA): TGTGCCAGCAGCGTAGAGAAGGGGTGGTACGAGCAGTACTTC. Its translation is CASSVEKGWYEQYF.

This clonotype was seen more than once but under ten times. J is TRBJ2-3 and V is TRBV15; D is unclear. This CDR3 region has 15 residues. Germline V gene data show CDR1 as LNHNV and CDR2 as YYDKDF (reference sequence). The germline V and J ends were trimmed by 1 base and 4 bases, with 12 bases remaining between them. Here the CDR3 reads CATSRARMVPDTQYF. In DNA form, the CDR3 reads TGTGCCACCAGCAGAGCAAGAATGGTTCCAGATACGCAGTATTTT.

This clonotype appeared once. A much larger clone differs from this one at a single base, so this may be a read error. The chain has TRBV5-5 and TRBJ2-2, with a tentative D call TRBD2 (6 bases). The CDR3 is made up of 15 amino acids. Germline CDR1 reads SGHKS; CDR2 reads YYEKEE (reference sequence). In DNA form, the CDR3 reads TGTGACAGCAGCTTGGTTAGCGGACCCACCGGGGAGCTGTTTTTT. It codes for CDSSLVSGPTGELFF.

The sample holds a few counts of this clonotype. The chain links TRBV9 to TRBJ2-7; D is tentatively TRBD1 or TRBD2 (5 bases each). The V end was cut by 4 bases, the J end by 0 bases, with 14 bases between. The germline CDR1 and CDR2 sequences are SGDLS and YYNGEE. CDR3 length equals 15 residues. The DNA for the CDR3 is TGTGCCAGCAGCCCCGGATGGGGGAACTCCTACGAGCAGTACTTC. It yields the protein CASSPGWGNSYEQYF.